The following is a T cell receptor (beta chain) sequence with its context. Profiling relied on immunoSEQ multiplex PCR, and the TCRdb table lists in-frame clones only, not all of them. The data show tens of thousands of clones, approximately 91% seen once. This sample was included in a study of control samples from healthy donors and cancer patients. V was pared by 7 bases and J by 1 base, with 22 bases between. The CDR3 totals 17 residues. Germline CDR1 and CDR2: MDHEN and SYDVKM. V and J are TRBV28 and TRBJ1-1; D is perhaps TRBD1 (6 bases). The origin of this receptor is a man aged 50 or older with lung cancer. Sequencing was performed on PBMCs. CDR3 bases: TGTGCCAGCACCATATTTCCACTAGGGGGGCAGAACACTGAAGCTTTCTTT. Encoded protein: CASTIFPLGGQNTEAFF.